This TCR beta chain was identified during a study of blood T cells in healthy people across ages. Regarding the study as a whole: TCR beta diversity was tightly associated with the proportion of naive T cells.

Next came a second PCR, run for about 7 to 12 cycles, which used a sample-barcoded 5' primer along with a J-beta primer mix. TCRdb used MiXCR to reprocess the 5' RACE reads, holding one entry per CDR3 protein. This repertoire shows about 780,000 distinct CDR3 sequences, under 30% found once; its top ten account for 2.5% to 3.5%. This clonotype has more than one count but fewer than ten. Its matching antigen is unknown. Every sample gave at least 5 micrograms of total RNA when it was extracted. This same sample was also part of a study on T cells of mothers and their children. That source adds: Donation was provided by three healthy Caucasian mothers along with their six children. A primer called M1S, used in the second PCR, added sample barcodes and 2-4 random nucleotides.

The source material was blood. The clonotype comes from a boy aged 10-17 years in good health.

The CDR3 DNA reads as TGCGCCAGCAGCCCCCGGGATAGCGGGGCGACCACAGATACGCAGTATTTT. This encodes CASSPRDSGATTDTQYF. V and J are TRBV4-1 and TRBJ2-3; 8 bases are shared with TRBD2. Germline V gene lookup returns CDR1 MGHRA and CDR2 YSYEKL. Losses at the gene ends were 4 bases for V and 2 bases for J; bases not matched to a gene: 11. This CDR3 is 17 amino acids long.